This T cell receptor (beta chain) was observed in a study of technical replicates of blood from a few donors (dated by TCRdb to the late 2010s). Concerning this clone itself: Its recognized antigen is unknown. No base quality information exists; no much larger clone differs at one position.

Taken from cysteine to phenylalanine, the CDR3 has 16 residues. Only the CDR3 DNA stays, 48 bases, in frame from base 1. The germline V gene specifies MNHEY as CDR1 and SVGAGI as CDR2. V is reduced by 0 bases and J by 3 bases, leaving a spacing of 9 bases between them. Library preparation employed the immunoSEQ multiplex PCR assay. TCRdb obtained this table from immuneACCESS and retained in-frame rearrangements with V and J assigned. These tables miss some clones; where compared with another copy, unresolved V genes account for less than half of the shortfall, and the remainder is unexplained. Here the sample has 74,000 or so clones; roughly 97% occur a single time. Jointly, the top ten make up roughly 0.35% of the sample.

The chain uses TRBV6-5 and TRBJ2-6; a weak D assignment points to TRBD1 (5 bases agree). Material: T cells isolated from PBMCs. The receptor's source is a human donor in good health. CDR3 loop: CASSYSWGGGANVLTF. Read as DNA, the sequence is TGTGCCAGCAGTTACTCGTGGGGCGGTGGGGCCAACGTCCTGACTTTC.